The 30 T cell receptor beta chains reported below all come from one sample, sequenced in a study of blood T cell repertoires in COVID-19. Clones were sequenced by immunoSEQ multiplex PCR, and TCRdb holds only the in-frame ones, with some missing. The repertoire includes approximately 270,000 clones, 85% to 90% of them detected once, and approximately 4% sits in the top ten. The source material was PBMCs or T cells enriched from blood (not recorded which). These receptors came from a woman aged 25 to 39 with acute COVID-19.

The V call is TRBV2, the J call TRBJ2-1, with TRBD2 identical over 9 bases. In germline, CDR1 is SNHLY, CDR2 FYNNEI. CDR3 length: 12 amino acids. The trim removed 9 bases at V and 9 bases at J, leaving 6 bases unmatched. The CDR3 DNA sequence: TGTGCCAGAACTAGCGGGTCCAGTGAGCAGTTCTTC. Protein product: CARTSGSSEQFF. Full variable domain (rest looked up from reference TRBV2 and TRBJ2-1): EPEVTQTPSHQVTQMGQEVILRCVPISNHLYFYWYRQILGQKVEFLVSFYNNEISEKSEIFDDQFSVERPDGSNFTLKIRSTKLEDSAMYFCARTSGSSEQFFGPGTRLTVL.

V is TRBV4-2 and J is TRBJ2-3, with 9 bases identical to TRBD2. The CDR3 totals 15 residues. CDR1 is LGHNA, CDR2 YNFKEQ, per germline. V trimming: 0 bases; J trimming: 4 bases; junction bases outside the gene matches: 2. The CDR3 DNA is TGTGCCAGCAGCCAAGAAGCGGGAGGATCAGATACGCAGTATTTT. Translating gives CASSQEAGGSDTQYF.

The sample holds one count of this clone. The chain joins TRBV11-2 to TRBJ1-2, with D perhaps TRBD1 (5 bases). CDR3 size: 14 residues. Germline V CDR1 and CDR2: SGHAT, FQNNGV. The V end lost 5 bases, the J end lost 3 bases, and 13 bases lay between the germline ends. CDR3 sequence: CASSPTGGDYGYTF. As DNA, the CDR3 is TGTGCCAGCAGCCCTACGGGGGGGGACTATGGCTACACCTTC.

J is TRBJ2-3 and V is TRBV5-1; a possible D gene is TRBD2 (5 bases). This CDR3 spans 16 amino acids. With 1 base removed from V and 4 bases from J, the gap between germline ends came to 16 bases. Germline CDR1 and CDR2: SGHRS and YFSETQ. This CDR3 is CASSLPRDFNSDTQYF. The CDR3 coding sequence is TGCGCCAGCAGCTTGCCACGGGATTTTAACTCAGATACGCAGTATTTT.

The chain joins TRBV19 to TRBJ2-3, with a weak D call TRBD1 (5 bases). V was clipped by 4 bases and J by 4 bases, with 21 bases between them. CDR1 LNHDA and CDR2 SQIVND come from the germline V gene (reference sequence). The CDR3 runs to 17 residues. CDR3 nucleotides: TGTGCCAGTAGTACACGCATTTCGACAGCCAGGTCAGATACGCAGTATTTT. This encodes CASSTRISTARSDTQYF.

This chain links TRBV28 with TRBJ1-1; D unclear. The V gene lost 7 bases and the J gene lost 1 base, with 13 bases spanning the gap. Germline CDR1 and CDR2: MDHEN and SYDVKM. This CDR3 is 14 amino acids long. CDR3 coding DNA: TGTGCCAGCAACTACGGAGTAACGAACACTGAAGCTTTCTTT. Protein product: CASNYGVTNTEAFF.

The V gene is TRBV2, the J gene TRBJ2-1; 8 bases are a match to TRBD1. Germline lookup yields CDR1 SNHLY and CDR2 FYNNEI. This CDR3 has 15 amino acids. Germline trimming cut 6 bases from V and 6 bases from J; bases unmatched to any gene: 10. The CDR3, as DNA: TGTGCCAGCAGGTGGGAACAGGGGGGTACCAATGAGCAGTTCTTC. Translating it yields CASRWEQGGTNEQFF.

The gene calls are TRBV4-1 and TRBJ2-7, with 13 bases aligning to TRBD2. Germline CDR1 and CDR2: MGHRA and YSYEKL. This CDR3 is built from 16 residues. Trimming removed 4 bases from V and 1 base from J; junction bases left unmatched: 4. CDR3 bases: TGCGCCAGCAGCCCACTGACTAGCGGGAGGTCCTACGAGCAGTACTTC. Translating gives CASSPLTSGRSYEQYF.

The rearrangement links TRBV11-2 to TRBJ1-3, with 7 nucleotides matching TRBD1. With 2 bases clipped from V and 3 bases from J, the junction kept 4 bases outside the gene matches. The germline V gene encodes CDR1 SGHAT and CDR2 FQNNGV. The CDR3 length is 15 residues. The CDR3 DNA reads as TGTGCCAGCAGCTTACTTACAGGGGTTGGAAACACCATATATTTT. Its protein product is CASSLLTGVGNTIYF. Full variable domain (rest looked up from reference TRBV11-2 and TRBJ1-3): EAGVAQSPRYKIIEKRQSVAFWCNPISGHATLYWYQQILGQGPKLLIQFQNNGVVDDSQLPKDRFSAERLKGVDSTLKIQPAKLEDSAVYLCASSLLTGVGNTIYFGEGSWLTVV.

This clone was detected only a few times. This chain connects TRBV9 to TRBJ2-1; TRBD2 agrees at 13 bases. The J segment lost 6 bases and the V segment lost 4 bases, leaving 4 bases of the junction unmatched. Looked up from germline, CDR1 is SGDLS and CDR2 is YYNGEE. CDR3 length: 15 residues. The chain's CDR3 is CASSQTSGRTNEQFF. In nucleotides, the CDR3 is TGTGCCAGCAGCCAGACTAGCGGGAGGACCAATGAGCAGTTCTTC.

This rearrangement joins TRBV4-3 to TRBJ1-2; D might be TRBD1 (5 bases). This CDR3 spans 15 amino acids. The V end lost 0 bases, the J end lost 6 bases, and 14 bases lay between the germline ends. Looked up from germline, CDR1 is LGHNA and CDR2 is YSLEER. CDR3 in amino acids: CASSQDRTINDGYTF. CDR3 nucleotide sequence: TGCGCCAGCAGCCAAGATCGGACAATCAACGATGGCTACACCTTC.

The chain uses TRBV27 and TRBJ2-4; the match to TRBD2 covers 7 bases. Germline lookup yields CDR1 MNHEY and CDR2 SMNVEV (reference sequence). J lost 0 bases, V lost 5 bases, and 13 bases had no gene match. This CDR3 has 18 residues. CDR3 in DNA: TGTGCCAGCAGTCCTATTTCCGGGACTAACCTAGCCAAAAACATTCAGTACTTC. Translated, it gives CASSPISGTNLAKNIQYF.

V gene TRBV28 combines with J gene TRBJ2-7; TRBD2 agrees at 10 bases. The CDR3 contains 16 residues. Germline V gene sequence: CDR1 MDHEN, CDR2 SYDVKM. V was clipped by 4 bases and J by 0 bases; unmatched bases: 6. The CDR3 reads CASSSPRTSGSYEQYF. CDR3 sequence (DNA): TGTGCCAGCAGTTCCCCAAGGACTAGCGGCTCCTACGAGCAGTACTTC.

This clone has only a few counts. The chain employs TRBV10-2 and TRBJ1-6, with TRBD1 matching over 8 bases. The ends lost 3 bases at V and 6 bases at J; junction bases unmatched: 1. The germline CDR1 and CDR2 sequences are WSHSY and SAAADI. The CDR3 is 14 amino acids. CDR3 coding DNA: TGCGCCAGCAGTGATCAGGGGGCTAATTCACCCCTCCACTTT. It translates to CASSDQGANSPLHF.

The CDR3 loop reads CASSLSHRTLGYTF. CDR3 DNA: TGTGCCAGCAGCTTATCCCACAGGACGCTTGGCTACACCTTC. The rearrangement links TRBV11-2 to TRBJ1-2; the D gene is possibly TRBD1 (5 bases). Germline CDR1 SGHAT, CDR2 FQNNGV. This CDR3 region has 14 residues. V was shortened by 2 bases and J by 7 bases, with 14 bases between the two germline ends.

The chain couples TRBV6-5 to TRBJ2-5, with TRBD1 as a possible D gene (6 bases). The CDR3 sequence is 13 residues long. Between the trimmed V and J ends, which lost 2 bases and 2 bases, there was a span of 6 bases. Germline V lookup: CDR1 MNHEY, CDR2 SVGAGI. CDR3 nucleotides: TGTGCCAGCAGTTACGGACAGCAAGAGACCCAGTACTTC. Amino acid sequence: CASSYGQQETQYF.

The V and J genes are TRBV2 and TRBJ2-3; 7 bases match TRBD1. CDR1 is SNHLY and CDR2 is FYNNEI in the germline V gene. The CDR3 has 13 amino acids. V was pared by 3 bases and J by 6 bases, with 3 bases of the junction left unmatched. CDR3 nucleotide sequence: TGTGCCAGCAGTGAGACAGGGTTGGATACGCAGTATTTT. It specifies CASSETGLDTQYF.

The J gene is TRBJ1-1, the V gene TRBV21-1; TRBD1 is the table's D call, not checked against the DNA. TRBV21-1 is an annotated pseudogene. This CDR3 is 14 amino acids long. The CDR3 DNA follows: TGTGCCAGCAGCTGCATGCCAGGGGCCATTGAAGCTTTCTTT. The encoded protein is CASSCMPGAIEAFF.

V is TRBV10-3 and J is TRBJ1-2, with a weak D call TRBD1 (6 bases). Trimming removed 5 bases from V and 1 base from J, with 17 bases in between. The CDR3 spans 16 residues. Germline lookup yields CDR1 ENHRY and CDR2 SYGVKD. The CDR3 reads CAISTVQGTDNYGYTF. CDR3 DNA sequence: TGTGCCATCAGTACCGTGCAGGGGACCGATAACTATGGCTACACCTTC.

The rearrangement joins TRBV7-9 to TRBJ2-3, with no clear D. This CDR3 is 15 amino acids long. In germline, CDR1 is SEHNR, CDR2 FQNEAQ (reference sequence). V lost 0 bases, J lost 0 bases, and 7 bases lay in between. The CDR3 bases are TGTGCCAGCAGCTTAGCGGGCAGTAGCACAGATACGCAGTATTTT. Translating it yields CASSLAGSSTDTQYF.

The gene calls are TRBV5-4 and TRBJ2-5; 8 nucleotides agree with TRBD1. Germline trimming cut 4 bases from V and 4 bases from J; bases unmatched to any gene: 6. The CDR3 loop spans 14 amino acids. Germline V gives CDR1 SGHNT, CDR2 YYREEE (reference sequence). In DNA, the CDR3 is TGTGCCAGCAGCGCGACAGGGGACCCAGAGACCCAGTACTTC. Amino acids: CASSATGDPETQYF. Combining the CDR3 with reference TRBV5-4 and TRBJ2-5 gives the whole variable domain ETGVTQSPTHLIKTRGQQVTLRCSSQSGHNTVSWYQQALGQGPQFIFQYYREEENGRGNFPPRFSGLQFPNYSSELNVNALELDDSALYLCASSATGDPETQYFGPGTRLLVL.

The J gene is TRBJ1-2, the V gene TRBV12-3 or TRBV12-4; D ambiguous. V lost 8 bases and J 3 bases, leaving 10 bases between the germline ends. The CDR3 is made up of 12 amino acids. The CDR3, as DNA: TGTGCCAGCGCGTCCGGGGACTATGGCTACACCTTC. This encodes CASASGDYGYTF.

This chain links TRBV7-9 with TRBJ2-1; 11 bases map to TRBD2. Per germline, CDR1 SEHNR and CDR2 FQNEAQ (reference sequence). CDR3 size: 14 residues. Trimming took 5 bases from V and 8 from J; bases not matched to a gene: 5. The CDR3 spells CASSTSGSGDEQFF. The CDR3 DNA follows: TGTGCCAGCAGCACTAGCGGGAGTGGCGATGAGCAGTTCTTC. The variable domain in full, completed from reference TRBV7-9 and TRBJ2-1, reads DTGVSQNPRHKITKRGQNVTFRCDPISEHNRLYWYRQTLGQGPEFLTYFQNEAQLEKSRLLSDRFSAERPKGSFSTLEIQRTEQGDSAMYLCASSTSGSGDEQFFGPGTRLTVL.

The rearrangement links TRBV7-9 to TRBJ1-2; 7 bases map to TRBD1. CDR1 and CDR2 from the germline V gene are SEHNR and FQNEAQ (reference sequence). The J segment lost 3 bases and the V segment lost 5 bases, leaving 3 bases of the junction unmatched. The CDR3 is 13 amino acids. The DNA of the CDR3 is TGTGCCAGCAGCCTAGACAGGGACTATGGCTACACCTTC. Its protein is CASSLDRDYGYTF.

J is TRBJ2-1 and V is TRBV4-1; D perhaps matches TRBD2 (5 bases). V gave up 4 bases and J gave up 4 bases, with 17 bases separating them. The germline V gene has CDR1 MGHRA and CDR2 YSYEKL. The CDR3 totals 16 residues. CDR3 loop: CASSRALGDRYNEQFF. CDR3 coding DNA: TGCGCCAGCAGCCGGGCACTCGGGGATAGGTACAATGAGCAGTTCTTC.

The chain combines TRBV27 with TRBJ2-2, with a tentative D call TRBD1 (6 bases). The CDR3 totals 15 residues. Germline V gives CDR1 MNHEY, CDR2 SMNVEV (reference sequence). V gave up 3 bases and J gave up 6 bases, with 14 bases separating them. CDR3 in amino acids: CASSFLDSSAGELFF. CDR3 sequence (DNA): TGTGCCAGCAGTTTTTTGGACAGCTCGGCCGGGGAGCTGTTTTTT.

CDR3 in amino acids: CASSPGLAGGESTGELFF. The CDR3 DNA is TGTGCCAGCTCACCCGGACTAGCGGGAGGGGAGAGCACCGGGGAGCTGTTTTTT. V and J are TRBV18 and TRBJ2-2; 15 bases fit TRBD2. Germline V CDR1 and CDR2: KGHSH, LQKENI. The V gene end was trimmed by 3 bases and the J gene end by 4 bases; junction bases not matched to a gene: 6. CDR3 length: 18 residues.

J is TRBJ2-3 and V is TRBV6-5, with 8 nucleotides matching TRBD2. Trimming took 6 bases from V and 2 from J; bases not matched to a gene: 7. This CDR3 is 15 amino acids long. Germline CDR1 is MNHEY and CDR2 is SVGAGI. CDR3 in amino acids: CASRPTSGPTDTQYF. The CDR3 nucleotides are TGTGCCAGCAGGCCCACTAGCGGCCCCACAGATACGCAGTATTTT.

V usage is TRBV5-5 and J usage is TRBJ1-1, with D perhaps TRBD1 (5 bases). Germline assignment: CDR1 SGHKS and CDR2 YYEKEE (reference sequence). This CDR3 has 14 amino acids. The V end lost 4 bases, the J end lost 3 bases, and 13 bases lay between the germline ends. The CDR3 loop reads CASSPFLRDTEAFF. The DNA of the CDR3 is TGTGCCAGCAGCCCGTTTCTCAGGGACACTGAAGCTTTCTTT.

The rearrangement uses TRBV6-6 and TRBJ2-3; TRBD1 aligns across 9 bases. Germline CDR1 is MNHNY and CDR2 is SVGAGI (reference sequence). Trimming removed 11 bases from V and 1 base from J; junction bases left unmatched: 4. CDR3 length: 13 residues. The CDR3 DNA reads TGTGCCGCGAGACAGGGGGGCACAGATACGCAGTATTTT. Protein product: CAARQGGTDTQYF.